The rows below give T cell receptor beta chains drawn from one sample of a study of blood T cell repertoires in COVID-19. Sequencing used immunoSEQ multiplex PCR; TCRdb keeps in-frame clones, though not all of them. The sample comprises around 170,000 clones, about four fifths of which are singletons, and roughly 6.8% rests with the top ten. Material: peripheral blood. The receptors were sampled from an older man with active or convalescent COVID-19. Both conserved end residues are part of each CDR3. The D gene is left open where the match is weak. For some rows the clone size is stated as once, few or many, or as a class when expanded; others skip it.

TRBJ2-7 once TRBD1 TRBV5-3 TGTGCCAGAAGCTTCCGACAGGGTTATGGCTACGAGCAGTACTTC CARSFRQGYGYEQYF
TRBJ2-3 NA NA TRBV5-1 TGCGCCAGCAGCTTGGGACAGACAGATACGCAGTATTTT CASSLGQTDTQYF
TRBJ2-3 few TRBD2 TRBV29-1 TGCAGCGTCGGCGGGACTAGCGGAGATACGCAGTATTTT CSVGGTSGDTQYF
TRBJ1-2 NA NA TRBV6-5 TGTGCCAGCACGCTCAAATTGGGGGGGAACTATGGCTACACCTTC CASTLKLGGNYGYTF
TRBJ2-1 NA TRBD2 TRBV6-5 TGTGCCAGCAGTTTCACCAGGACTAGCGGGGCCGAGCAGTTCTTC CASSFTRTSGAEQFF
TRBJ2-7 NA NA TRBV4-1 TGCGCCAGCAGCCAAGATAACGGACAGTTCTACGAGCAGTACTTC CASSQDNGQFYEQYF
TRBJ2-4 NA NA TRBV25-1 TGTGCCAGCAGCCGGTCAGGGGGGACCAAAAACATTCAGTACTTC CASSRSGGTKNIQYF
TRBJ2-1 NA TRBD2 TRBV30 TGTGCCTGGAGCGCCCTAGGCGGGGGGAATGAGCAGTTCTTC CAWSALGGGNEQFF
TRBJ1-1 NA TRBD1 TRBV5-1 TGCGCCAGCAGCTTGGCCCCCATTGGACAGGGGTTGACTGAAGCTTTCTTT CASSLAPIGQGLTEAFF
TRBJ2-3 NA NA TRBV11-2 TGTGCCAGCAGCTTACTTGCGTCCACAGATACGCAGTATTTT CASSLLASTDTQYF
TRBJ1-1 once NA TRBV16 TGTGCCAGCAGCCAATGGGAGGGTTTAACTGAAGCTTTCTTT CASSQWEGLTEAFF
TRBJ2-7 NA TRBD1 TRBV6-5 TGTGCCAGCAGCAGAGGACAGGGCATCTACGAGCAGTACTTC CASSRGQGIYEQYF
TRBJ2-7 NA NA TRBV3-1/TRBV3-2 TGTGCCAGCAGCCAAACGGGACTCCCAGCCAACGAGCAGTACTTC CASSQTGLPANEQYF
TRBJ2-7 NA TRBD1 TRBV12-3/TRBV12-4 TGTGCCAGCGCCCGGGACAGCTCCTACGAGCAGTACTTC CASARDSSYEQYF
TRBJ2-3 NA NA TRBV29-1 TGCAGCGTTGATCGCGGGGTGCCAGATACGCAGTATTTT CSVDRGVPDTQYF
TRBJ2-7 NA NA TRBV9 TGTGCCAGCAGCCCTGGACTTTCTATGGAGCAGTACTTC CASSPGLSMEQYF
TRBJ1-2 NA NA TRBV7-9 TGTGCCAGCAGCTCTACAGTCTATGGCTACACCTTC CASSSTVYGYTF
TRBJ2-1 few NA TRBV3-1/TRBV3-2 TGTGCCAGCAGCCAAGAGAGGGGAGGCTACAATGAGCAGTTCTTC CASSQERGGYNEQFF
TRBJ2-7 NA NA TRBV2 TGTGCCAGCAGTTACAGACAGTTCCGCTCCTACGAGCAGTACTTC CASSYRQFRSYEQYF
TRBJ2-1 NA TRBD2 TRBV7-9 TGTGCCAGCAGCTTAGATAGCGGGAGTTATGAGCAGTTCTTC CASSLDSGSYEQFF
TRBJ1-1 NA TRBD1 TRBV10-1 TGCGCCAGCTTCTACAGGGGGCGCGGTTCTAAAGCTTTCTTT CASFYRGRGSKAFF
TRBJ1-2 once NA TRBV28 TGTGCCAGCGGGGGGGGGCCCGCTAACTATGGCTACACCTTC CASGGGPANYGYTF
TRBJ1-3 NA TRBD1 TRBV10-3 TGTGCCATCAGTACAGGGGCTGGAAACACCATATATTTT CAISTGAGNTIYF
TRBJ2-3 NA TRBD2 TRBV3-1/TRBV3-2 TGTGCCAGCAGCCAAGATTGGGGTAGCGGGAGGGGTACAGATACGCAGTATTTT CASSQDWGSGRGTDTQYF
TRBJ2-7 NA NA TRBV18 TGTGCCAGCTCACCCTCCCACAGGGACCACGAGCAGTACTTC CASSPSHRDHEQYF
TRBJ2-1 few TRBD1 TRBV12-5 TGTGCTAGTGGTTCCAAAACAGGGGGCTACAATGAGCAGTTCTTC CASGSKTGGYNEQFF
TRBJ1-5 NA NA TRBV2 TGTGCCAGCAGTGCGGGGTCAGGCAATCAGCCCCAGCATTTT CASSAGSGNQPQHF
TRBJ1-5 NA NA TRBV6-5 TGTGCCAGCAGTTACAGGGGTATTAGCAATCAGCCCCAGCATTTT CASSYRGISNQPQHF
TRBJ2-2 NA TRBD2 TRBV30 TGTGCCTGGAGTCCCCCGACTAGCGGTAACACCGGGGAGCTGTTTTTT CAWSPPTSGNTGELFF
TRBJ2-7 NA NA TRBV11-2 TGTGCCAGCAGCTTAGATCCCGGGTCCAAGCAGTACTTC CASSLDPGSKQYF
TRBJ1-2 NA TRBD1 TRBV30 TGTGCCTGGAGTACCCCGGGGGACAGGGGATATGGCTACACCTTC CAWSTPGDRGYGYTF
TRBJ2-6 NA NA TRBV29-1 TGCAGCGTTGAAGCTCCGAGGGACTCTGGGGCCAACGTCCTGACTTTC CSVEAPRDSGANVLTF
TRBJ1-5 few NA TRBV2 TGTGCCAGCAGAGCGGAGTCCAATCAGCCCCAGCATTTT CASRAESNQPQHF
TRBJ1-2 few NA TRBV19 TGTGCCAGTAGTCCTTGGTCAGGGCCTTACGGCTACACCTTC CASSPWSGPYGYTF
TRBJ2-1 NA TRBD1 TRBV5-8 TGTGCCAGCAGCTTTCATTTGACAGGGGGTAATGAGCAGTTCTTC CASSFHLTGGNEQFF
TRBJ1-1 NA NA TRBV20-1 TGCAGTGCTAGTTCGGGTATGAACACTGAAGCTTTCTTT CSASSGMNTEAFF
TRBJ2-1 NA NA TRBV6-1 TGTGCCAGCAGTGGTTCTAGCGCCCCTGCCTACAATGAGCAGTTCTTC CASSGSSAPAYNEQFF
TRBJ2-3 NA NA TRBV4-2 TGTGCCAGCAGCCAAGACGCAGGTCTGGTCGGAGATACGCAGTATTTT CASSQDAGLVGDTQYF
TRBJ1-2 NA NA TRBV9 TGTGCCAGCAGCGTAGAACGGGACTATGGCTACACCTTC CASSVERDYGYTF
TRBJ2-7 NA NA TRBV12-5 TGTGCTAGTGGTTTGGGAAACTTACAGGTAAACGAGCAGTACTTC CASGLGNLQVNEQYF
TRBJ2-1 NA TRBD1 TRBV28 TGTGCCAGCAGTACCCCGGCGAGGACAGGGTCATACAATGAGCAGTTCTTC CASSTPARTGSYNEQFF
TRBJ1-2 NA NA TRBV5-6 TGTGCCAGCAGCTTGGGCCCGGGGGGAAGAGGTGGCTACACCTTC CASSLGPGGRGGYTF
TRBJ1-5 NA NA TRBV7-9 TGTGCCAGCCCCTCAGTACAGGGACCGAACAATCAGCCCCAGCATTTT CASPSVQGPNNQPQHF